The 9 T cell receptor beta chains presented below share a single source sample, sequenced in a study of pediatric ulcerative colitis (dated 2019 in TCRdb). Receptor libraries were prepared by the immunoSEQ multiplex PCR assay. TCRdb re-hosts the immuneACCESS table, in-frame sequences only. Its copies lack some clones; in the studies checked, an unresolved V gene accounts for under half of them, and the cause for the rest is not known. The table for this sample lists 55,000 to 70,000 clones; 80% to 90% of them were counted only once. Of the sample, approximately 1.5% is held by the ten largest clones. The sequencing input was blood. These TCRs come from a boy younger than 18 who was a control in a study of pediatric ulcerative colitis.

This chain uses TRBV27 with TRBJ2-5; 10 nucleotides align to TRBD1. This CDR3 spans 15 amino acids. Trimming took 6 bases from V and 5 from J; bases not matched to a gene: 9. Germline V gives CDR1 MNHEY, CDR2 SMNVEV (reference sequence). The CDR3 here is CASRPGQGDIETQYF. CDR3 sequence (DNA): TGTGCCAGCAGGCCCGGACAGGGGGATATTGAGACCCAGTACTTC.

The rearrangement joins TRBV10-1 to TRBJ1-1; D possibly corresponds to TRBD1 (6 bases). The CDR3 extends over 14 amino acids. V shed 4 bases and J shed 7 bases, with 16 bases lying between them. Germline V gene lookup returns CDR1 WNHNN and CDR2 SYGVQD (reference sequence). The CDR3 spells CASSAYRVGGEAFF. The CDR3 DNA reads as TGCGCCAGCAGTGCCTACAGGGTGGGCGGTGAAGCTTTCTTT.

The V call is TRBV19, the J call TRBJ1-2; no clear D gene. Germline CDR1 is LNHDA and CDR2 is SQIVND (reference sequence). The length of the CDR3 is 12 residues. Trimming removed 2 bases at V and 7 bases at J, with 8 bases between. CDR3 amino acids: CASSILGAGYTF. CDR3 nucleotides: TGTGCCAGTAGTATACTCGGCGCTGGCTACACCTTC.

This clone was recorded once. V is TRBV7-8 and J is TRBJ1-4, with 8 positions matching TRBD1. Germline values: CDR1 SGHVS, CDR2 FQNEAQ. J gave up 7 bases and V 5 bases, and 6 bases lay outside the gene matches. CDR3 length equals 14 residues. CDR3 nucleotides: TGTGCCAGCAGCCCGACAGGGGAGGGTGAAAAACTGTTTTTT. Its translation: CASSPTGEGEKLFF.

This chain links TRBV5-1 with TRBJ1-1, with D unclear. The CDR3 has 15 residues. Germline V gene sequence: CDR1 SGHRS, CDR2 YFSETQ. Trimming shortened V by 3 bases and J by 1 base, and 13 bases separated the two germline ends. The CDR3 coding sequence is TGCGCCAGCAGCTGGGGAGCGGCCCCGAACACTGAAGCTTTCTTT. Residues: CASSWGAAPNTEAFF.

This clone has only a few counts. The rearrangement joins TRBV6-1 to TRBJ2-7; 7 bases map to TRBD2. The V and J ends lost 0 bases and 1 base, in that order; junction bases with no gene match: 9. This CDR3 is built from 17 residues. From germline, CDR1 is MNHNS and CDR2 SASEGT. The CDR3 DNA reads as TGTGCCAGCAGTGAAGCGTCTGGACTAGAAGGGTCCTACGAGCAGTACTTC. Encoded protein: CASSEASGLEGSYEQYF.

The chain employs TRBV6-1 and TRBJ2-1; possibly TRBD2 for D (6 bases). The germline CDR1 and CDR2 sequences are MNHNS and SASEGT. V lost 6 bases, J lost 7 bases, and 13 bases lay in between. The CDR3 runs to 13 residues. This CDR3 reads CASSPGGVNEQFF. CDR3 nucleotides: TGTGCCAGCAGCCCAGGAGGGGTAAATGAGCAGTTCTTC.

In its sample, this clone was seen once. This sequence joins TRBV4-1 and TRBJ2-3; D is uncertain. The germline V gene encodes CDR1 MGHRA and CDR2 YSYEKL. Trimming took off 1 base at V and 5 bases at J, with 19 bases between the two ends. The length of the CDR3 is 17 residues. The CDR3 here is CASSQVFSRCHLDTQYF. Written as DNA, the CDR3 is TGCGCCAGCAGCCAAGTATTCAGCAGGTGTCACTTAGATACGCAGTATTTT.

This chain uses TRBV7-3 with TRBJ2-7; 10 bases align to TRBD1. The germline V gene has CDR1 SGHTA and CDR2 FQGTGA. The CDR3 consists of 14 residues. The trim removed 5 bases at V and 5 bases at J, leaving 6 bases unmatched. CDR3 protein: CASSPSGTGDEQYF. The CDR3 DNA follows: TGTGCCAGCAGCCCGAGCGGGACAGGGGACGAGCAGTACTTC. The complete variable domain, with remaining parts taken from reference TRBV7-3 and TRBJ2-7, reads GAGVSQTPSNKVTEKGKYVELRCDPISGHTALYWYRQSLGQGPEFLIYFQGTGAADDSGLPNDRFFAVRPEGSVSTLKIQRTERGDSAVYLCASSPSGTGDEQYFGPGTRLTVT.